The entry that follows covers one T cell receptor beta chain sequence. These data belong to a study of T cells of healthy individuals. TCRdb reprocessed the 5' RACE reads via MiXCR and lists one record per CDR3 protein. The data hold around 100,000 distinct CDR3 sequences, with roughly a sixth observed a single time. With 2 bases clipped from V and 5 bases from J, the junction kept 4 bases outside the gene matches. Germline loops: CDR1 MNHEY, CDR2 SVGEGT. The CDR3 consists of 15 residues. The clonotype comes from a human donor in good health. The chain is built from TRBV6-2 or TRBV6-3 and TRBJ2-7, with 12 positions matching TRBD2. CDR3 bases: TGTGCCAGCAGTTACCCCCGGACTAGCGGGGACGAGCAGTACTTC. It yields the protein CASSYPRTSGDEQYF.